This T cell receptor beta chain was sequenced for a study of cytomegalovirus exposure and HLA in healthy donors. General study findings and limits: The TCR clusters that emerged in the first cohort tended, a later analysis found, to co-occur in the approximately 110 validation repertoires.

Generated by immunoSEQ multiplex PCR, the TCRdb table keeps only in-frame clones and is missing some. Of about 110,000 clones in the sample, 88% were seen once. The germline gives CDR1 SGDLS, CDR2 YYNGEE. The CDR3 covers 14 residues. The V gene lost 4 bases and the J gene lost 2 bases, with 12 bases spanning the gap. A word on this clone: Its specificity is not known.

Sequencing was carried out using PBMCs. The rearrangement uses TRBV9 and TRBJ1-2, with unresolved D. The sequence came from a young woman in good health and CMV-seronegative. The CDR3 sequence is CASSPSLTNYGYTF. The DNA of the CDR3 is TGTGCCAGCAGCCCATCCTTGACAAACTATGGCTACACCTTC.